Below, one T cell receptor (beta chain) is given with its context. Its antigen is not identified. Treatment specified: oral pan-JAK inhibitor, 5-10 mg twice daily. Extracted RNA was reverse transcribed, and the resulting cDNA served as sequencing template. Using immunoSEQ multiplex PCR, the repertoire was profiled, and TCRdb retains in-frame clones only, with some absent. Of 150,000 to 200,000 clones in the sample, 60% to 75% were seen once. This entry belongs to a study of CD8+ T cells in alopecia areata. Study context: A regimen of oral tofacitinib, 5 to 10 mg twice daily, was given to treated patients. Tofacitinib therapy lasting 6 to 18 months was followed by 6 months off drug.

Study observations and caveats: Just one nonresponder means the tie between baseline CD8+ expansion and response stays uncertain. Treatment with tofacitinib significantly lowered scalp clonality and reduced expanded CD8+ clones among the top 100.

This CDR3 is built from 15 residues. In germline, CDR1 is KGHSH, CDR2 LQKENI. Trimming cost V 3 bases and J 5 bases, with 16 bases left between them. The V and J genes are TRBV18 and TRBJ1-1; unclear D gene. This clonotype originated in a human donor with alopecia areata. The sequencing used CD4+ T cells sorted from blood, collected at week 24, from a patient treated with tofacitinib. CDR3 bases: TGTGCCAGCTCACCCGCGGGCCAGTGGGGTACTGAAGCTTTCTTT. Its translation is CASSPAGQWGTEAFF.